A selection of T cell receptor beta chains follows, all from one sample in a study of T cells after yellow fever vaccination. One entry per CDR3 protein results from TCRdb running MiXCR on the 5' RACE reads. The repertoire has roughly 300,000 distinct CDR3 sequences, roughly 6.8% of them found once; the top ten carry roughly 19%. Here the sequenced sample was PBMCs, taken about 49 days after the first yellow fever vaccination. These receptors came from a man aged 18 to 30 who received the YFV17D yellow fever vaccine. CDR3s include the opening cysteine and the closing phenylalanine or tryptophan. A D gene is named only where the DNA matches it firmly. Clone size is stated in some rows and not others, as once, few, many or a class when expanded.

D gene: .; J gene: TRBJ2-5; V gene: TRBV18; clone size: few; CDR3 protein: CASSPPGSETQYF; CDR3 DNA: TGTGCCAGCTCACCACCGGGGTCAGAGACCCAGTACTTC
D gene: TRBD2; J gene: TRBJ2-3; V gene: TRBV7-3; clone size: few; CDR3 protein: CASSLRAGGPIDTQYF; CDR3 DNA: TGTGCCAGCAGCTTAAGAGCGGGGGGGCCGATAGATACGCAGTATTTT
D gene: .; J gene: TRBJ2-1; V gene: TRBV27; clone size: many; CDR3 protein: CASSEDSSYNEQFF; CDR3 DNA: TGTGCCAGCAGTGAGGACAGCTCCTACAATGAGCAGTTCTTC
D gene: TRBD2; J gene: TRBJ2-3; V gene: TRBV5-5; clone size: few; CDR3 protein: CASSLISRGSADTQYF; CDR3 DNA: TGTGCCAGCAGCTTGATTTCGCGGGGGAGCGCAGATACGCAGTATTTT
D gene: .; J gene: TRBJ1-2; V gene: TRBV20-1; clone size: .; CDR3 protein: CSAFPRGLDGYTF; CDR3 DNA: TGCAGTGCTTTCCCCCGGGGCTTGGATGGCTACACCTTC
D gene: .; J gene: TRBJ2-7; V gene: TRBV15; clone size: many; CDR3 protein: CATSREGQVYEQYF; CDR3 DNA: TGTGCCACCAGCAGAGAGGGACAAGTGTACGAGCAGTACTTC
D gene: .; J gene: TRBJ1-5; V gene: TRBV3-1; clone size: many; CDR3 protein: CASSQDRGYQPQHF; CDR3 DNA: TGTGCCAGCAGCCAAGATCGAGGGTACCAGCCCCAGCATTTT
D gene: .; J gene: TRBJ1-2; V gene: TRBV7-2; clone size: many; CDR3 protein: CASSYGGAPYGYTF; CDR3 DNA: TGTGCCAGCTCCTATGGTGGTGCCCCCTATGGCTACACCTTC
D gene: .; J gene: TRBJ1-1; V gene: TRBV28; clone size: many; CDR3 protein: CASSFGGRPEAFF; CDR3 DNA: TGTGCCAGCAGTTTCGGTGGAAGGCCTGAAGCTTTCTTT
D gene: .; J gene: TRBJ2-4; V gene: TRBV11-2; clone size: few; CDR3 protein: CASSFRWTRKKEEVAKNIQYF; CDR3 DNA: TGTGCCAGCAGCTTCAGGTGGACCAGGAAGAAGGAGGAGGTAGCCAAAAACATTCAGTACTTC
D gene: .; J gene: TRBJ2-3; V gene: TRBV5-1; clone size: few; CDR3 protein: CASSLGGAYSTDTQYF; CDR3 DNA: TGCGCCAGCAGCTTGGGGGGGGCCTATAGCACAGATACGCAGTATTTT
D gene: .; J gene: TRBJ1-1; V gene: TRBV6-1; clone size: .; CDR3 protein: CASSFGQRNTEAFF; CDR3 DNA: TGTGCCAGCAGCTTTGGACAGAGGAACACTGAAGCTTTCTTT
D gene: .; J gene: TRBJ2-7; V gene: TRBV6-6; clone size: .; CDR3 protein: CASSPWRFEQYF; CDR3 DNA: TGTGCCAGCAGTCCCTGGCGATTCGAGCAGTACTTC
D gene: TRBD2; J gene: TRBJ2-3; V gene: TRBV19; clone size: .; CDR3 protein: CASNPERGPTDTQYF; CDR3 DNA: TGTGCCAGTAACCCAGAGCGGGGCCCCACAGATACGCAGTATTTT
D gene: .; J gene: TRBJ2-5; V gene: TRBV12-3/TRBV12-4; clone size: .; CDR3 protein: CASSLMGSQKF; CDR3 DNA: TGTGCCAGCAGTTTAATGGGCTCCCAAAAATTC
D gene: .; J gene: TRBJ1-5; V gene: TRBV20-1; clone size: .; CDR3 protein: CSAWTRGFNQPQHF; CDR3 DNA: TGCAGTGCTTGGACTAGGGGGTTCAATCAGCCCCAGCATTTT
D gene: TRBD1; J gene: TRBJ1-1; V gene: TRBV3-1; clone size: few; CDR3 protein: CASSHLSRTGTEAFF; CDR3 DNA: TGTGCCAGCAGCCACTTGAGCAGGACAGGGACTGAAGCTTTCTTT
D gene: TRBD1; J gene: TRBJ2-5; V gene: TRBV7-9; clone size: .; CDR3 protein: CASSLRDREQETQYF; CDR3 DNA: TGTGCCAGCAGCTTGCGGGACAGGGAACAAGAGACCCAGTACTTC
D gene: TRBD1; J gene: TRBJ1-2; V gene: TRBV20-1; clone size: few; CDR3 protein: CSANPHRTGNYGYTF; CDR3 DNA: TGCAGTGCTAATCCCCACCGGACAGGGAACTATGGCTACACCTTC
D gene: .; J gene: TRBJ2-3; V gene: TRBV6-5; clone size: .; CDR3 protein: CASSYYPGGKWTDTQYF; CDR3 DNA: TGTGCCAGCAGTTACTACCCAGGGGGGAAATGGACAGATACGCAGTATTTT
D gene: TRBD1; J gene: TRBJ2-7; V gene: TRBV20-1; clone size: few; CDR3 protein: CSARKTGTGGEQYF; CDR3 DNA: TGCAGTGCTAGAAAAACCGGGACAGGGGGTGAGCAGTACTTC
D gene: .; J gene: TRBJ2-1; V gene: TRBV5-1; clone size: few; CDR3 protein: CASSGKGAYSSYNEQFF; CDR3 DNA: TGCGCCAGCAGCGGTAAGGGCGCCTACAGCTCCTACAATGAGCAGTTCTTC
D gene: .; J gene: TRBJ1-3; V gene: TRBV7-9; clone size: few; CDR3 protein: CASSLVGGPGNTIYF; CDR3 DNA: TGTGCCAGCAGCTTAGTGGGCGGGCCTGGAAACACCATATATTTT
D gene: .; J gene: TRBJ1-1; V gene: TRBV4-3; clone size: few; CDR3 protein: CASSQGGTGRAFF; CDR3 DNA: TGCGCCAGCAGCCAGGGGGGAACCGGGAGGGCTTTCTTT
D gene: .; J gene: TRBJ2-2; V gene: TRBV25-1; clone size: many; CDR3 protein: CASSESAYTGELFF; CDR3 DNA: TGTGCCAGCAGTGAATCGGCGTACACCGGGGAGCTGTTTTTT
D gene: .; J gene: TRBJ2-7; V gene: TRBV2; clone size: few; CDR3 protein: CAKGRLGLIDEQYF; CDR3 DNA: TGTGCCAAGGGGCGGCTTGGCCTCATAGATGAGCAGTACTTC
D gene: .; J gene: TRBJ2-3; V gene: TRBV12-3/TRBV12-4; clone size: once; CDR3 protein: CAKSKGGACPDTQYF; CDR3 DNA: TGTGCCAAGAGCAAAGGGGGGGCCTGCCCAGATACGCAGTATTTT
D gene: TRBD2; J gene: TRBJ2-3; V gene: TRBV5-6; clone size: .; CDR3 protein: CASSLGTSGGAGGTDTQYF; CDR3 DNA: TGTGCCAGCAGCTTGGGGACTAGCGGGGGGGCCGGGGGCACAGATACGCAGTATTTT
D gene: TRBD1; J gene: TRBJ2-7; V gene: TRBV4-2; clone size: many; CDR3 protein: CASSQVFGAGGYEQYF; CDR3 DNA: TGTGCCAGCAGCCAAGTTTTCGGGGCAGGGGGCTACGAGCAGTACTTC
D gene: .; J gene: TRBJ1-6; V gene: TRBV4-3; clone size: few; CDR3 protein: CASSQEGRSHSPLHF; CDR3 DNA: TGCGCCAGCAGCCAAGAAGGGAGGAGCCATTCACCCCTCCACTTT
D gene: .; J gene: TRBJ2-2; V gene: TRBV7-8; clone size: few; CDR3 protein: CASSLRNGGNTGELFF; CDR3 DNA: TGTGCCAGCAGCTTACGAAACGGGGGGAACACCGGGGAGCTGTTTTTT
D gene: .; J gene: TRBJ2-5; V gene: TRBV12-3/TRBV12-4; clone size: few; CDR3 protein: CASSFGYELAETQYF; CDR3 DNA: TGTGCCAGCAGTTTTGGTTACGAATTGGCGGAGACCCAGTACTTC
D gene: .; J gene: TRBJ2-2; V gene: TRBV7-9; clone size: .; CDR3 protein: CASSPGVGDTGELFF; CDR3 DNA: TGTGCCAGCAGCCCCGGGGTGGGAGACACCGGGGAGCTGTTTTTT
D gene: TRBD2; J gene: TRBJ2-1; V gene: TRBV29-1; clone size: .; CDR3 protein: CSVEGGKADNEQFF; CDR3 DNA: TGCAGCGTTGAGGGGGGGAAAGCAGACAATGAGCAGTTCTTC
D gene: .; J gene: TRBJ2-4; V gene: TRBV12-3/TRBV12-4; clone size: .; CDR3 protein: CASSLDAGAKNIQYF; CDR3 DNA: TGTGCCAGCAGTTTGGACGCTGGGGCCAAAAACATTCAGTACTTC
D gene: .; J gene: TRBJ2-7; V gene: TRBV7-2; clone size: .; CDR3 protein: CASSFGAIEQYF; CDR3 DNA: TGTGCCAGCAGCTTCGGGGCTATCGAGCAGTACTTC
D gene: TRBD1; J gene: TRBJ1-3; V gene: TRBV20-1; clone size: many; CDR3 protein: CSARGGQGNTIYF; CDR3 DNA: TGCAGTGCTAGGGGGGGACAGGGAAACACCATATATTTT
D gene: .; J gene: TRBJ1-1; V gene: TRBV20-1; clone size: few; CDR3 protein: CSARGSLGGTEAFF; CDR3 DNA: TGCAGTGCTAGGGGCAGCCTGGGGGGCACTGAAGCTTTCTTT
D gene: .; J gene: TRBJ2-3; V gene: TRBV4-3; clone size: few; CDR3 protein: CASSQVWDTIYTDTQYF; CDR3 DNA: TGCGCCAGCAGCCAAGTATGGGACACAATTTACACAGATACGCAGTATTTT
D gene: .; J gene: TRBJ2-7; V gene: TRBV18; clone size: few; CDR3 protein: CASSPLAATYEQYF; CDR3 DNA: TGTGCCAGCTCACCCCTCGCCGCGACCTACGAGCAGTACTTC
D gene: .; J gene: TRBJ1-2; V gene: TRBV7-2; clone size: .; CDR3 protein: CASSFAGFYGYTF; CDR3 DNA: TGTGCCAGCAGCTTCGCAGGGTTCTATGGCTACACCTTC
D gene: .; J gene: TRBJ1-4; V gene: TRBV4-2; clone size: .; CDR3 protein: CASSQRASEGEKLFF; CDR3 DNA: TGTGCCAGCAGCCAACGGGCTTCAGAAGGGGAAAAACTGTTTTTT
D gene: TRBD1; J gene: TRBJ2-3; V gene: TRBV5-1; clone size: .; CDR3 protein: CASSLATGGNTDTQYF; CDR3 DNA: TGCGCCAGCAGCTTGGCGACAGGGGGAAACACAGATACGCAGTATTTT
D gene: .; J gene: TRBJ1-1; V gene: TRBV7-2; clone size: few; CDR3 protein: CASSFMGLTEAFF; CDR3 DNA: TGTGCCAGCAGCTTTATGGGTTTGACTGAAGCTTTCTTT
D gene: .; J gene: TRBJ1-1; V gene: TRBV7-6; clone size: few; CDR3 protein: CASSLAPPGMDTEAFF; CDR3 DNA: TGTGCCAGCAGCTTAGCGCCTCCGGGTATGGACACTGAAGCTTTCTTT
D gene: .; J gene: TRBJ1-6; V gene: TRBV4-1; clone size: .; CDR3 protein: CASRGTFNNSPLHF; CDR3 DNA: TGCGCCAGCAGGGGAACATTTAATAATTCACCCCTCCACTTT
D gene: .; J gene: TRBJ2-2; V gene: TRBV5-1; clone size: few; CDR3 protein: CASSVSYTGELFF; CDR3 DNA: TGCGCCAGCAGCGTTAGTTACACCGGGGAGCTGTTTTTT